This TCR beta chain was identified during a study of T-cell reconstitution after alpha-beta-depleted transplantation in children. The study's findings and limits: By one year post-transplant, T-cell counts and diversity largely arose from T cells that were newly produced.

Preparing the TCRbeta library involved the use of unique molecular identifiers. One entry per CDR3 protein results from TCRdb running MiXCR on the PCR reads. The sample yields about 6,000 distinct CDR3 sequences, 16% seen once. This clonotype has only a few counts. Its antigen is not identified. Germline values: CDR1 MNHEY, CDR2 SVGAGI. The CDR3 runs 14 residues. V was pared by 2 bases and J by 0 bases, with 1 base of the junction left unmatched. The specimen comprised PBMCs, mostly from graft donor cells, sampled 60 days after TCRalphabeta/CD19-depleted stem cell transplant. The source of this sequence is a male patient aged 5 to 17 who had a stem cell transplant for acute myeloid leukemia, so the T cells may come from the graft donor. The gene calls are TRBV6-5 and TRBJ2-7, with TRBD2 identical over 7 bases. The CDR3 DNA sequence: TGTGCCAGCAGTTACACGGGAGGCTCCTACGAGCAGTACTTC. Translating it yields CASSYTGGSYEQYF.